This TCR beta chain was observed in a study of identical twins. This clonotype was observed a handful of times. No antigen is known for it. Study-level points and caveats: Modeled out-of-frame TCR alpha sharing in monozygotic twins fell below observed levels.

The CDR3 is 14 residues long. V was cut by 1 base and J by 6 bases, with 9 bases left in between. Germline CDR1 reads SEHNR; CDR2 reads FQNEAQ (reference sequence). Using its own MiXCR run on the 5' RACE reads, TCRdb lists one record per CDR3 protein. Found here are fewer than 650,000 distinct CDR3 sequences, more than 9% of them singletons; the top ten hold roughly 3%. This sample was shared with a second study, whose subject was yellow fever vaccine responses in identical twins.

This TCR was sampled from a young woman in good health. This chain joins TRBV7-9 and TRBJ2-2; D is unclear. Sequencing used PBMCs. Here the CDR3 DNA reads TGTGCCAGCAGCTTAGAAGCAATGGCCGGGGAGCTGTTTTTT. This translates into CASSLEAMAGELFF.